The 26 T cell receptor beta chains given below trace back to one sample, sequenced in a study of cytotoxic CD8 clonotypes in ibrutinib-treated CLL. TCRdb keeps only in-frame clones here, not all; method: immunoSEQ multiplex PCR. The repertoire includes 130,000 or so clones, roughly three quarters of them detected once, and roughly 12% sits in the top ten. The specimen was PBMCs, collected after 12 months of ibrutinib treatment. The receptors stem from a human donor with chronic lymphocytic leukemia.

V gene TRBV6-4 combines with J gene TRBJ2-4; possible D gene TRBD1, 6 bases. Trimming removed 2 bases from V and 9 bases from J, with 20 bases in between. The CDR3 runs 16 residues. The germline V gene has CDR1 MRHNA and CDR2 SNTAGT. CDR3 bases: TGTGCCAGCAGTGACGTATCCTGGCAGGGGTTATGCATTCAGTACTTC. Translation: CASSDVSWQGLCIQYF.

This chain joins TRBV9 and TRBJ1-1; D not certain. This CDR3 comprises 14 residues. CDR1 SGDLS and CDR2 YYNGEE come from the germline V gene. The germline V and J ends were trimmed by 0 bases and 1 base, with 7 bases remaining between them. This CDR3 is CASSVGRKNTEAFF. Here the CDR3 DNA reads TGTGCCAGCAGCGTAGGAAGGAAGAACACTGAAGCTTTCTTT.

DNA for the CDR3: TGTGCCAGTAGTACCCCGCACCTACAGGGGGCTCAGCCCCAGCATTTT. Translating it yields CASSTPHLQGAQPQHF. The chain recombines TRBV19 with TRBJ1-5; 9 positions agree with TRBD1. Germline assignment: CDR1 LNHDA and CDR2 SQIVND (reference sequence). The CDR3 extends over 16 amino acids. Losses at the gene ends were 4 bases for V and 6 bases for J; bases not matched to a gene: 10. Full variable domain (rest looked up from reference TRBV19 and TRBJ1-5): DGGITQSPKYLFRKEGQNVTLSCEQNLNHDAMYWYRQDPGQGLRLIYYSQIVNDFQKGDIAEGYSVSREKKESFPLTVTSAQKNPTAFYLCASSTPHLQGAQPQHFGDGTRLSIL.

The chain combines TRBV20-1 with TRBJ2-7; D remains unclear. This CDR3 has 11 residues. Trimming cost V 3 bases and J 5 bases, with 8 bases left between them. Germline V gives CDR1 DFQATT, CDR2 SNEGSKA (reference sequence). The CDR3 coding sequence is TGCAGTGCTAGTTGGGCGGACGAGCAGTACTTC. Protein product: CSASWADEQYF.

The chain links TRBV27 to TRBJ2-5; D may be TRBD2 (6 bases). There are 16 residues in the CDR3. Trimming removed 3 bases from V and 1 base from J, with 15 bases in between. The germline gives CDR1 MNHEY, CDR2 SMNVEV (reference sequence). In DNA form, the CDR3 reads TGTGCCAGCAGTTTGCGTGCGGGTAGCGGCCAAGAGACCCAGTACTTC. Amino acid sequence: CASSLRAGSGQETQYF.

The V call is TRBV4-1, the J call TRBJ2-5; 11 bases fit TRBD1. This CDR3 has 16 residues. V trimming: 2 bases; J trimming: 4 bases; junction bases outside the gene matches: 6. Germline assignment: CDR1 MGHRA and CDR2 YSYEKL. CDR3 sequence reads: CASSQRGQGDGETQYF. The CDR3 bases are TGCGCCAGCAGCCAACGGGGACAGGGGGATGGAGAGACCCAGTACTTC.

This chain links TRBV28 with TRBJ2-3, with TRBD2 matching 8 bases. The CDR3 sequence is 14 residues long. With 6 bases clipped from V and 3 bases from J, the junction kept 5 bases outside the gene matches. Per the germline V gene, CDR1 is MDHEN and CDR2 is SYDVKM. CDR3 coding DNA: TGTGCCAGCAGCCCGAGCGGGAGAACAGATACGCAGTATTTT. Encoded protein: CASSPSGRTDTQYF.

This rearrangement joins TRBV30 to TRBJ2-2; possible D gene TRBD2, 5 bases. The CDR3 runs 15 residues. Trimming cost V 4 bases and J 7 bases, with 19 bases left between them. Germline V gene sequence: CDR1 GTSNPN, CDR2 SVGIG (reference sequence). The CDR3 sequence is CAWKVVDWAGGELFF. The CDR3 region has the DNA TGTGCCTGGAAAGTAGTAGATTGGGCGGGCGGGGAGCTGTTTTTT.

V gene TRBV6-1 combines with J gene TRBJ2-7; D is unresolved. The V gene lost 5 bases and the J gene lost 3 bases, with 2 bases spanning the gap. The V gene's germline CDR1 is MNHNS and CDR2 SASEGT. The CDR3 contains 10 residues. CDR3 coding DNA: TGTGCCAGCAGTCACTACGAGCAGTACTTC. Amino acids: CASSHYEQYF.

The chain uses TRBV5-1 and TRBJ2-3; TRBD1 might be the D (6 bases). CDR1 is SGHRS, CDR2 YFSETQ, per germline. The CDR3 is 14 amino acids. Trimming removed 1 base from V and 6 bases from J, with 12 bases in between. CDR3 in amino acids: CASSLTQGSDTQYF. CDR3 DNA sequence: TGCGCCAGCAGCTTGACACAGGGATCCGATACGCAGTATTTT.

This sequence joins TRBV7-3 and TRBJ2-1, with D uncertain. The CDR3 covers 12 residues. Germline assignment: CDR1 SGHTA and CDR2 FQGTGA. V was shortened by 2 bases and J by 6 bases, with 5 bases between the two germline ends. This CDR3 is CASSLRVNEQFF. The CDR3 DNA sequence: TGTGCCAGCAGCTTACGGGTCAATGAGCAGTTCTTC.

In its sample, this clone was seen once. The rearrangement links TRBV5-4 to TRBJ2-7; D may match TRBD1 or TRBD2 (6 bases each). The CDR3 length is 15 residues. Germline CDR1 and CDR2: SGHNT and YYREEE (reference sequence). Trimming took 1 base from V and 3 from J, leaving 14 bases between them. CDR3 sequence: CASSLPQEGDYEQYF. CDR3 sequence (DNA): TGTGCCAGCAGCTTGCCCCAGGAGGGGGACTACGAGCAGTACTTC.

The V and J genes are TRBV18 and TRBJ1-5, with 7 bases lining up with TRBD1. V dropped 3 bases and J dropped 3; count of bases not matched to a gene: 2. Germline V gene sequence: CDR1 KGHSH, CDR2 LQKENI. The CDR3 extends over 14 amino acids. CDR3 amino acids: CASSPTGTNQPQHF. The CDR3 coding sequence is TGTGCCAGCTCACCGACAGGGACCAATCAGCCCCAGCATTTT.

J is TRBJ2-3 and V is TRBV6-5; D remains unclear. Per germline, CDR1 MNHEY and CDR2 SVGAGI. V was shortened by 0 bases and J by 12 bases, with 16 bases between the two germline ends. This CDR3 is 14 amino acids long. The CDR3 nucleotides are TGTGCCAGCAGTTACTCGGGTGACAACGACCGTCAGTATTTT. It is translated as CASSYSGDNDRQYF.

The rearrangement uses TRBV11-2 and TRBJ2-7; the D gene is possibly TRBD1 (5 bases). CDR1 and CDR2 (germline): SGHAT, FQNNGV. CDR3 size: 16 residues. Trimming removed 5 bases at V and 0 bases at J, with 17 bases between. The CDR3 sequence: CASSHGASWTSYEQYF. The CDR3 DNA reads as TGTGCCAGCAGCCATGGGGCGTCGTGGACCTCCTACGAGCAGTACTTC.

This chain links TRBV30 with TRBJ1-2, with 7 positions matching TRBD1. The germline V gene encodes CDR1 GTSNPN and CDR2 SVGIG (reference sequence). The ends lost 3 bases at V and 8 bases at J; junction bases unmatched: 6. This CDR3 is built from 12 residues. The DNA of the CDR3 is TGTGCCTGGAGGGAGGGGGCGCGGGGCTACACCTTC. Its translation: CAWREGARGYTF.

This clone occurred a few times. The chain recombines TRBV27 with TRBJ2-7; the match to TRBD2 covers 13 bases. From germline, CDR1 is MNHEY and CDR2 SMNVEV (reference sequence). The CDR3 length is 15 residues. The junction had 2 bases not matched to a gene; V was cut back by 0 bases and J by 6 bases. In DNA, the CDR3 is TGTGCCAGCAGTTTATCGAGACTAGCGGGAGGCGAGCAGTACTTC. It yields the protein CASSLSRLAGGEQYF.

The CDR3 coding sequence is TGTGCCAGCAGTCCCAGGACAGGGTGGGGTCAGCCCCAGCATTTT. This gives the protein CASSPRTGWGQPQHF. The genes are TRBV2 and TRBJ1-5, with 8 bases lining up with TRBD1. The CDR3 is made up of 15 amino acids. Germline lookup yields CDR1 SNHLY and CDR2 FYNNEI. V gave up 5 bases and J gave up 6 bases; unmatched junction bases: 9.

The J gene is TRBJ2-7, the V gene TRBV28; D possibly corresponds to TRBD2 (6 bases). Looked up from germline, CDR1 is MDHEN and CDR2 is SYDVKM. The CDR3 has 15 amino acids. Trimming took off 4 bases at V and 4 bases at J, with 17 bases between the two ends. The chain's CDR3 is CASSYAGAGSYEQYF. The CDR3 DNA reads TGTGCCAGCAGTTATGCAGGCGCGGGGAGTTACGAGCAGTACTTC.

This clone turned up a few times. This rearrangement joins TRBV10-3 to TRBJ1-1; D call uncertain. The V and J ends lost 2 bases and 0 bases respectively, with 10 bases between them. Per germline, CDR1 ENHRY and CDR2 SYGVKD. The CDR3 sequence is 15 residues long. In nucleotides, the CDR3 is TGTGCCATCAGTGAGAGGGAAAGCATGAACACTGAAGCTTTCTTT. It specifies CAISERESMNTEAFF.

The chain couples TRBV5-1 to TRBJ2-3; D is ambiguous. The CDR3 runs 13 residues. Germline-derived CDR1 and CDR2 are SGHRS and YFSETQ. The V end lost 2 bases, the J end lost 6 bases, and 10 bases lay between the germline ends. CDR3 nucleotide sequence: TGCGCCAGCAGCTTACCCGTTCTGGATACGCAGTATTTT. Residues: CASSLPVLDTQYF.

In this sample, this clone turned up once. CDR3 region: CASSEITGAGVNYEQFF. CDR3 DNA sequence: TGCGCCAGCAGTGAGATAACGGGAGCGGGAGTCAACTATGAGCAGTTCTTC. The V and J genes are TRBV10-2 and TRBJ2-1; 8 nucleotides agree with TRBD2. The CDR3 is made up of 17 amino acids. Germline CDR1 is WSHSY and CDR2 is SAAADI. Trimming cost V 2 bases and J 8 bases; bases outside gene matches: 14.

V usage is TRBV2 and J usage is TRBJ1-2; no clear D. CDR1 is SNHLY, CDR2 FYNNEI, per germline. CDR3 length: 13 amino acids. Trimming shortened V by 4 bases and J by 6 bases, and 12 bases separated the two germline ends. The CDR3 nucleotides are TGTGCCAGCAGTGTTCGGGAGAATGATGGCTACACCTTC. Protein product: CASSVRENDGYTF. Full variable domain (outside the CDR3, taken from reference TRBV2 and TRBJ1-2): EPEVTQTPSHQVTQMGQEVILRCVPISNHLYFYWYRQILGQKVEFLVSFYNNEISEKSEIFDDQFSVERPDGSNFTLKIRSTKLEDSAMYFCASSVRENDGYTFGSGTRLTVV.

The V call is TRBV5-1, the J call TRBJ2-7, with a possible D match to TRBD1 (6 bases). V was shortened by 3 bases and J by 3 bases, with 7 bases between the two germline ends. CDR1 and CDR2 (germline): SGHRS, YFSETQ. The CDR3 length is 12 residues. Here the CDR3 reads CASSSQGYEQYF. The DNA of the CDR3 is TGCGCCAGCAGCTCACAGGGCTACGAGCAGTACTTC.

This chain joins TRBV7-2 and TRBJ1-1; D possibly corresponds to TRBD1 (5 bases). CDR1 SGHTA and CDR2 FQGNSA come from the germline V gene. This CDR3 has 14 amino acids. V lost 3 bases to trimming and J lost 4 bases, with 12 bases between them. The CDR3 coding sequence is TGTGCCAGCAGCTTTTCAGGGTTCCTCACTGAAGCTTTCTTT. Amino acid sequence: CASSFSGFLTEAFF.

The V and J genes are TRBV29-1 and TRBJ1-1; D gene unclear. There are 13 residues in the CDR3. The V gene's germline CDR1 is SQVTM and CDR2 ANQGSEA. V lost 6 bases to trimming and J lost 3 bases, with 14 bases between them. CDR3 loop: CSVGEDSYTEAFF. DNA for the CDR3: TGCAGCGTGGGAGAGGATTCCTACACTGAAGCTTTCTTT.